The 3 T cell receptor beta chains given below trace back to one sample, sequenced in a study of blood T cell repertoires in COVID-19. This table comes from immunoSEQ multiplex PCR, and its TCRdb copy is limited to in-frame clones, with some not included. Of over 85,000 clones listed, under 85% are singletons. The sample comprised peripheral blood. These receptors originate from a human donor in a cohort sampled during active COVID-19.

V gene TRBV18 combines with J gene TRBJ1-2, with a weak D call TRBD1 (5 bases). Germline loops: CDR1 KGHSH, CDR2 LQKENI. Between the trimmed V and J ends, which lost 2 bases and 4 bases, there was a span of 11 bases. This CDR3 is 14 amino acids long. CDR3 in DNA: TGTGCCAGCTCACCAACCCCAGGGCGCTATGGCTACACCTTC. As protein: CASSPTPGRYGYTF.

This clone was counted between two and nine times. The CDR3 nucleotides read TGTGCCAGCAGCTTGGGCGGGATGGGCGAGCAGTACTTC. This encodes CASSLGGMGEQYF. This sequence joins TRBV7-2 and TRBJ2-7, with D perhaps matching TRBD2 (6 bases). The V gene's germline CDR1 is SGHTA and CDR2 FQGNSA. The V and J ends lost 3 bases and 6 bases respectively, with 12 bases between them. The CDR3 contains 13 residues.

The rearrangement links TRBV6-5 to TRBJ2-7, with TRBD1 matching over 10 bases. The germline gives CDR1 MNHEY, CDR2 SVGAGI. The ends lost 3 bases at V and 2 bases at J; junction bases unmatched: 4. This CDR3 comprises 15 residues. The CDR3 region has the DNA TGTGCCAGCAGTTATAGAGGACAGGGGGCCTACGAGCAGTACTTC. Residues: CASSYRGQGAYEQYF.